These 11 T cell receptor beta chains came from one sample sequenced in a study of T-cell memory formation after mild COVID-19. TCRdb analysed the 5' RACE reads with MiXCR anew, one entry per CDR3 protein. The sample includes about 160,000 distinct CDR3 sequences, around a third seen only once; the top ten take more than 10%. Source material: PBMCs or a T cell subset sorted from them (not recorded which). These receptors were obtained from an adult woman who had mild COVID-19 (a few samples of this study predate the infection). Cell type and time point are not known.

The chain is built from TRBV6-5 and TRBJ1-2, with 7 bases aligning to TRBD1. V lost 2 bases, J lost 4 bases, and 4 bases stayed unmatched. The CDR3 covers 14 residues. Germline V gives CDR1 MNHEY, CDR2 SVGAGI. For the CDR3, the DNA is TGTGCCAGCAGTTACGAGGGACAGAGCTATGGCTACACCTTC. It codes for CASSYEGQSYGYTF.

This clonotype was seen repeatedly, ten times or more. The chain couples TRBV20-1 to TRBJ2-3; TRBD2 matches 9 bases. V gave up 5 bases and J gave up 9 bases; unmatched junction bases: 9. CDR1 and CDR2 from the germline V gene are DFQATT and SNEGSKA (reference sequence). There are 13 residues in the CDR3. The CDR3 DNA is TGCAGTGCTCGTCCCGGGACTAGCCTGACGCAGTATTTT. This translates into CSARPGTSLTQYF.

This clonotype was counted between two and nine times. The J gene is TRBJ2-3, the V gene TRBV19; 8 bases agree with TRBD2. The CDR3 has 16 amino acids. Per the germline V gene, CDR1 is LNHDA and CDR2 is SQIVND (reference sequence). The V segment lost 0 bases and the J segment 1 base; nucleotides outside the gene matches: 3. The CDR3 coding sequence is TGTGCCAGTAGTATAGATACTAGCGGCCGCACAGATACGCAGTATTTT. Its translation: CASSIDTSGRTDTQYF.

In this sample, this clonotype turned up a few times. The V and J genes are TRBV9 and TRBJ2-1; D may be TRBD2 (6 bases). Trimming took off 2 bases at V and 7 bases at J, with 10 bases between the two ends. The CDR3 consists of 13 residues. Germline loops: CDR1 SGDLS, CDR2 YYNGEE. Written as DNA, the CDR3 is TGTGCCAGCAGCGTCGGGACTTCAAATGAGCAGTTCTTC. Translating it yields CASSVGTSNEQFF.

There are a few counts of this clonotype. The rearrangement links TRBV7-9 to TRBJ1-1, with 7 bases fitting TRBD1. The CDR3 sequence is 13 residues long. The junction had 6 bases not matched to a gene; V was cut back by 4 bases and J by 7 bases. Germline V CDR1 and CDR2: SEHNR, FQNEAQ (reference sequence). CDR3 loop: CASSSGTASEAFF. DNA for the CDR3: TGTGCCAGCAGCTCTGGGACAGCAAGTGAAGCTTTCTTT.

CDR3 protein: CASSYSKGNQPQHF. CDR3 DNA sequence: TGTGCCAGCAGTTACTCGAAGGGCAATCAGCCCCAGCATTTT. The genes are TRBV6-5 and TRBJ1-5; D call uncertain. Trimming took off 0 bases at V and 2 bases at J, with 5 bases between the two ends. Germline V gene sequence: CDR1 MNHEY, CDR2 SVGAGI. The CDR3 has 14 amino acids.

This clonotype occurred a few times. The V gene is TRBV5-1, the J gene TRBJ2-1; TRBD1 agrees at 7 bases. The CDR3 contains 15 residues. V shed 0 bases and J 3 bases; nucleotides not matched to a gene: 3. Per germline, CDR1 SGHRS and CDR2 YFSETQ. The CDR3 sequence is CASSLEGARYNEQFF. The CDR3 DNA reads TGCGCCAGCAGCTTGGAGGGGGCTCGCTACAATGAGCAGTTCTTC.

The CDR3 is CASSFGLAGSYEQYF. CDR3 nucleotide sequence: TGTGCCAGCAGCTTCGGACTAGCGGGCTCCTACGAGCAGTACTTC. This chain uses TRBV7-9 with TRBJ2-7; 11 positions agree with TRBD2. V dropped 3 bases and J dropped 0; count of bases not matched to a gene: 1. Germline CDR1 SEHNR, CDR2 FQNEAQ (reference sequence). CDR3 size: 15 residues. Full variable domain (rest looked up from reference TRBV7-9 and TRBJ2-7): DTGVSQNPRHKITKRGQNVTFRCDPISEHNRLYWYRQTLGQGPEFLTYFQNEAQLEKSRLLSDRFSAERPKGSFSTLEIQRTEQGDSAMYLCASSFGLAGSYEQYFGPGTRLTVT.

This chain uses TRBV6-5 with TRBJ1-1; D is possibly TRBD1 (5 bases). Trimming shortened V by 5 bases and J by 6 bases, and 10 bases separated the two germline ends. Germline V gene lookup returns CDR1 MNHEY and CDR2 SVGAGI. The CDR3 is 12 amino acids. The CDR3 spells CASSDGDAEAFF. The CDR3 nucleotides are TGTGCCAGCAGTGACGGGGACGCTGAAGCTTTCTTT.

The table lists this clonotype with a few counts. CDR3 in DNA: TGTGCCAGCAGCTTAGACAGGGGAGACTATGGCTACACCTTC. Translated, it gives CASSLDRGDYGYTF. The V call is TRBV7-9, the J call TRBJ1-2, with 7 positions matching TRBD1. Germline V lookup: CDR1 SEHNR, CDR2 FQNEAQ (reference sequence). There are 14 residues in the CDR3. V gave up 1 base and J gave up 3 bases; unmatched junction bases: 2.

The chain is built from TRBV5-8 and TRBJ2-1; perhaps TRBD2 as D (6 bases). Trimming left V 0 bases short and J 9 bases short, with 16 bases between. There are 15 residues in the CDR3. Per germline, CDR1 SGHTS and CDR2 YDEGEE. The CDR3 protein is CASSLEAPLRGEQFF. CDR3 sequence (DNA): TGTGCCAGCAGCTTGGAGGCACCCCTGCGGGGTGAGCAGTTCTTC.